The entry below describes one TCR beta chain. The antigen it binds to is not known. No base-level quality is on record; no much larger clone is a single base apart. This entry comes from a study of shared clonotypes between healthy human individuals (TCRdb year 2020). Background on the whole study: The cohort comprised a couple of women and three men aged 18 to 49 years. Per donor, three plates each were used for CD4 naive and CD4 memory, two for CD8 naive, and one for CD8 memory. To estimate repertoire size and how much clonotypes are shared between individuals, the study performed deep sequencing of blood TCR repertoires from roughly five healthy adults. To increase sequencing depth and limit assay-specific biases, TCR repertoire library preparation and sequencing were carried out by different laboratories using diverse techniques. Per donor, leukapheresis produced somewhere between about 0.8 and 9.5 billion PBMCs. The paper's findings and limits, for the study overall: Incomplete sequencing was indicated by rarefaction of sorted-subset datasets, despite the large sequencing depth. Pairwise subsampling indicated that sequencing depth was expected to affect the degree of clonotype sharing among donors. Compared with non-shared clonotypes, clonotypes shared by all four sorted-subset donors had higher generation probabilities. Approximately 5% of naive CD4, approximately 3.7% of naive CD8, approximately 2% of memory CD4, and over 0.35% of memory CD8 clonotypes were shared across a few donors. Sampling was restricted to blood, and TCR repertoires in tissues likely differ from the TCR repertoires found in blood. Estimated clonotype richness was generally larger for naive than for memory subsets. The small number of donors limited the genetic and exposure-history diversity represented.

Reading from cysteine to phenylalanine, the CDR3 counts 18 amino acids. Only the CDR3 portion is preserved as DNA: 54 bases, with reading frame beginning at the first base. Trimming at the junction amounts to 5 bases on V and 0 bases on J, and the germline ends lie 23 bases apart. CDR1 and CDR2 are read off the germline V gene as LGHNA and YSLEER. Using the deep immunoSEQ assay, multiplex PCR amplified TCR CDR3 regions from genomic DNA. For each cell subset, the extracted genomic DNA was distributed evenly across all wells of several immunoSEQ 96-well plates, and each plate served as one replicate. For sorted subsets, each replicate PCR was loaded with 200 ng genomic DNA, equivalent to 30,000 to 35,000 T cell genomes. Purified libraries were quantified with a Qubit 3.0 fluorometer, sized on a Bioanalyzer 2100, and re-quantified with the KAPA Library Quantification kit. A separate single-read 150-cycle Illumina NextSeq 550 flow cell was used to sequence each immunoSEQ 96-well plate. In the source study's methods: Because the immunoSEQ output included only junctional sequences and no quality scores, the filtering could not be the same as the filtering used for full-length reads. To assign V/J genes and CDR3, sequences were annotated against IMGT germline references using PyIR, a Python wrapper for IgBLAST v1.9. Reads were filtered out if the reads had weak V/J assignments (E-value above 1e-6), no CDR3, stop codons, out-of-frame junctions, or ambiguous translated residues. V3J clonotypes were defined as sequences sharing the same inferred V gene, J gene, and CDR3 amino acid sequence. Percentage overlap between repertoires was calculated by dividing the number of shared unique clonotypes by the size of the smaller repertoire. Repertoire richness was assessed with RTK rarefaction, the Chao1 estimator, and Recon v2.1 estimates of unobserved clonotypes. OLGA was used to compute generation probabilities for all TCRbeta clonotypes that the gDNA method yielded from a few donors. Not all clones reach the TCRdb copy of this immuneACCESS table, which keeps in-frame sequences only. Checked studies attribute under half of the gap to unresolved V genes and leave the rest unexplained. V, J and clone size are taken as reported in that table, and D and trimming were inferred from the DNA itself. Recorded for this sample are over 950,000 clones; about 80% of them occurred a single time. The biggest ten clones account for about 0.94% of the sample.

Healthy HIV-negative adults with no recently reported acute infections or vaccinations were included as donors. All donors were Caucasian adults living in Nashville, Tennessee, USA. Magnetic negative selection was used to enrich CD4+ T cells, after which naive cells were positively selected on CD45RA and the negative fraction became the memory subset. Blood was obtained by leukapheresis, after which PBMCs were separated by Ficoll-Histopaque density gradient centrifugation and cryopreserved in liquid nitrogen vapor phase. Analytical flow cytometry was used to check the purity and quantity of every magnetically sorted T cell population. From each sorted fraction, genomic DNA was isolated and quantified by UV absorbance on a Nanodrop 2000c.

The clonotype was recovered from a man aged 18-30 years in good health. Some clones in this sample may be carry-over from other donors' samples. Material for sequencing was memory CD4+ T cells from PBMCs. The cell subset or site label here, explained by the study, means: CD45RA-negative fraction. This chain is built from TRBV4-3 and TRBJ2-7; the D gene is possibly TRBD1, with 6 bases matching. CDR3 loop: CASSTSLPFGTSSYEQYF. The base sequence is TGCGCCAGCAGCACATCTCTCCCGTTCGGGACAAGCTCCTACGAGCAGTACTTC.